The source of this T cell receptor beta chain is a study of human T cells and chemical hapten exposure. The sample's time point: patch test 3, about 24 weeks after DPC sensitization. Treatment described: therapeutic diphenylcyclopropenone sensitization with weekly scalp DPC. The study's findings and limits: Sensitization with DPC brought no change to TCRs above 1 in 1000 in frequency.

The CDR3 spans 15 residues. Germline V lookup: CDR1 SQVTM, CDR2 ANQGSEA. The V gene lost 4 bases and the J gene lost 4 bases, with 17 bases spanning the gap. Per the authors' pipeline: Sample TCR counts, which ranged from about 23,224 to 690,600, had a median of approximately 96,000. TCRdb re-derived calls from the RACE reads in MiXCR, one entry per CDR3 protein. The V and J calls reflect TCRdb's pipeline rather than the authors' work. The sample lists approximately 80,000 distinct CDR3 sequences; 13% were seen once. Note on this clonotype: Its matching antigen is unknown.

The rearrangement uses TRBV29-1 and TRBJ1-5, with D possibly matching TRBD1 (6 bases). The receptor's source is a woman in her forties or fifties with alopecia areata. Some clones in this sample may be carry-over from other donors' samples. The sequenced sample was whole blood, obtained in connection with sensitization to the hapten diphenylcyclopropenone (DPC). Here the CDR3 reads CSVALLAGENQPQHF. CDR3 DNA sequence: TGCAGCGTTGCCCTCCTCGCAGGGGAGAATCAGCCCCAGCATTTT.